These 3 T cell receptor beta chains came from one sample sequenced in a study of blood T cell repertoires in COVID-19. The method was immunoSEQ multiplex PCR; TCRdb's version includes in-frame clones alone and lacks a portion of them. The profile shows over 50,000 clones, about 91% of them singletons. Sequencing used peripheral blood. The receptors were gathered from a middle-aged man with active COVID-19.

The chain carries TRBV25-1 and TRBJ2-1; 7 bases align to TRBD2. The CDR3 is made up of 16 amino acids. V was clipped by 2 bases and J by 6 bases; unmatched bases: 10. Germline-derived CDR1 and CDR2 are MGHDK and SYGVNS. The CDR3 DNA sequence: TGTGCCAGCAGTGAAGGCAGCGGGAAGGGCGTCAATGAGCAGTTCTTC. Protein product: CASSEGSGKGVNEQFF.

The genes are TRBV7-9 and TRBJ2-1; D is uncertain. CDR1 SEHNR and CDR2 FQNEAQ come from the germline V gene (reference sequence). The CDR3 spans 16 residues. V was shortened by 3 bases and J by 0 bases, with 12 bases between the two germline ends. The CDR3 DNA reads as TGTGCCAGCAGCTTGTTAAGAGGAAGCTCCTACAATGAGCAGTTCTTC. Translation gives CASSLLRGSSYNEQFF.

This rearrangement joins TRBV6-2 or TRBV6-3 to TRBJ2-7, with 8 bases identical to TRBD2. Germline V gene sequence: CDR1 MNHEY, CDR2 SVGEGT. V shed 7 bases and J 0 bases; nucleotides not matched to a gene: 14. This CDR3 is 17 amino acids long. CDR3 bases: TGTGCCAGCACCCCCGCACGGGGCGGGGGGACCTCCTACGAGCAGTACTTC. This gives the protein CASTPARGGGTSYEQYF.